These T cell receptor beta chains were read from a single sample in a study of post-analysis software for immune sequencing data. TCRdb reanalysed the PCR reads using MiXCR and keeps one entry per CDR3 protein. The sample lists a few hundred thousand distinct CDR3 sequences; approximately 45% were seen once. Sequencing was done on a sample of blood. These receptors were taken from a girl aged 5-17 years with multiple sclerosis. The CDR3 runs from the conserved cysteine through the conserved F or W. Each record gives: J gene, V gene, D gene, clone size, CDR3 DNA, CDR3 protein. A D gene is named only where the DNA matches it firmly. Clone sizes are given selectively: once, few, many, or a class where the clone is expanded.

j_gene: TRBJ2-7
v_gene: TRBV11-2
d_gene: TRBD1
abundance: NA
CDR3nt: TGTGCCAGCAGCTTAGACCTAGGGACAGACGAGCAGTACTTC
CDR3aa: CASSLDLGTDEQYF

j_gene: TRBJ2-4
v_gene: TRBV20-1
d_gene: NA
abundance: NA
CDR3nt: TGCAGTGCTACAGACACGTTTGCCAAAAACATTCAGTACTTC
CDR3aa: CSATDTFAKNIQYF

j_gene: TRBJ2-7
v_gene: TRBV28
d_gene: TRBD1
abundance: few
CDR3nt: TGTGCCAGCAGTTTATTTCAGGGACAGGGCGGGTACGAGCAGTACTTC
CDR3aa: CASSLFQGQGGYEQYF

j_gene: TRBJ2-1
v_gene: TRBV18
d_gene: NA
abundance: NA
CDR3nt: TGTGCCAGCTCACCACCTATGGAAGGGGGTGGGCAGTTCTTC
CDR3aa: CASSPPMEGGGQFF

j_gene: TRBJ2-4
v_gene: TRBV10-2
d_gene: NA
abundance: NA
CDR3nt: TGCGCCAGCAGTGGGGCCAACATTCAGTACTTC
CDR3aa: CASSGANIQYF

j_gene: TRBJ2-7
v_gene: TRBV20-1
d_gene: NA
abundance: few
CDR3nt: TGCAGTGCCGGTCCAGCCTCCCACGAGCAGTACTTC
CDR3aa: CSAGPASHEQYF

j_gene: TRBJ1-5
v_gene: TRBV6-1
d_gene: NA
abundance: NA
CDR3nt: TGTGCCAGCAGTCCGAAGGGTTTATATAGCAATCAGCCCCAGCATTTT
CDR3aa: CASSPKGLYSNQPQHF

j_gene: TRBJ2-7
v_gene: TRBV20-1
d_gene: NA
abundance: once
CDR3nt: TGCAGTGCTAGCCCCCGACAAAACGAGCAGTACTTC
CDR3aa: CSASPRQNEQYF

j_gene: TRBJ2-1
v_gene: TRBV7-9
d_gene: NA
abundance: NA
CDR3nt: TGTGCCAGCAGCCCCCGAGGGTACATCAATGAGCAGTTCTTC
CDR3aa: CASSPRGYINEQFF

j_gene: TRBJ2-1
v_gene: TRBV28
d_gene: NA
abundance: NA
CDR3nt: TGTGCCAGCAGTTTGATCTTAAATGAGCAGTTCTTC
CDR3aa: CASSLILNEQFF

j_gene: TRBJ1-2
v_gene: TRBV9
d_gene: TRBD1
abundance: NA
CDR3nt: TGTGCCAGCAGCGTAGAGTACAGGGGGGAGTATGGCTACACCTTC
CDR3aa: CASSVEYRGEYGYTF

j_gene: TRBJ2-5
v_gene: TRBV7-3
d_gene: TRBD2
abundance: NA
CDR3nt: TGTGCCAGCAGCTTAGCGGGGGGGACGGGGACCCAGTACTTC
CDR3aa: CASSLAGGTGTQYF

j_gene: TRBJ2-7
v_gene: TRBV2
d_gene: NA
abundance: NA
CDR3nt: TGTGCCAGCAGTGAAGCGCGGCTCTACGAGCAGTACTTC
CDR3aa: CASSEARLYEQYF

j_gene: TRBJ2-1
v_gene: TRBV3-1
d_gene: NA
abundance: NA
CDR3nt: TGTGCCAGCAGCCAATACGGAAGAGCCTACAATGAGCAGTTCTTC
CDR3aa: CASSQYGRAYNEQFF

j_gene: TRBJ2-7
v_gene: TRBV29-1
d_gene: NA
abundance: NA
CDR3nt: TGCAGCGTTTTTTCAGCATTCGAGCAGTACTTC
CDR3aa: CSVFSAFEQYF

j_gene: TRBJ2-7
v_gene: TRBV9
d_gene: TRBD2
abundance: few
CDR3nt: TGTGCCAGCAGCGTGAAGCTAGCGGAATGGAACGAGCAGTACTTC
CDR3aa: CASSVKLAEWNEQYF

j_gene: TRBJ1-2
v_gene: TRBV29-1
d_gene: NA
abundance: NA
CDR3nt: TGCAGCGTAGAAGTCCCCAGGGGACTCTATGGCTACACCTTC
CDR3aa: CSVEVPRGLYGYTF

j_gene: TRBJ1-1
v_gene: TRBV10-2
d_gene: TRBD1
abundance: NA
CDR3nt: TGCGCCAGCAGGATGGAGAAGGGGGCCGTTTTGGACACTGAAGCTTTCTTT
CDR3aa: CASRMEKGAVLDTEAFF

j_gene: TRBJ2-1
v_gene: TRBV12-3/TRBV12-4
d_gene: NA
abundance: few
CDR3nt: TGTGCCAGCAGTTTTTGGCCGGTGAGAGTCAATGAGCAGTTCTTC
CDR3aa: CASSFWPVRVNEQFF

j_gene: TRBJ1-1
v_gene: TRBV7-9
d_gene: TRBD1
abundance: NA
CDR3nt: TGTGCCAGCGTGGGGACAGGGGGAAACACTGAAGCTTTCTTT
CDR3aa: CASVGTGGNTEAFF

j_gene: TRBJ2-1
v_gene: TRBV28
d_gene: NA
abundance: NA
CDR3nt: TGTGCCAGCATCGGCGGGCCCTCCTACAATGAGCAGTTCTTC
CDR3aa: CASIGGPSYNEQFF

j_gene: TRBJ2-1
v_gene: TRBV4-2
d_gene: NA
abundance: few
CDR3nt: TGTGCCATACTTATTAGCGAAAACAATGAGCAGTTCTTC
CDR3aa: CAILISENNEQFF

j_gene: TRBJ2-7
v_gene: TRBV4-1
d_gene: NA
abundance: NA
CDR3nt: TGCGCCAGCAGCCAAGATGGATTCGGACAGTACAACGAGCAGTACTTC
CDR3aa: CASSQDGFGQYNEQYF

j_gene: TRBJ2-5
v_gene: TRBV20-1
d_gene: NA
abundance: NA
CDR3nt: TGCAGTGCTACGGCCAGGCGGATCCAAGAGACCCAGTACTTC
CDR3aa: CSATARRIQETQYF

j_gene: TRBJ2-1
v_gene: TRBV18
d_gene: TRBD2
abundance: NA
CDR3nt: TGTGCCAGCTCCCCTAGCGGGAGGGCGAATGAGCAGTTCTTC
CDR3aa: CASSPSGRANEQFF

j_gene: TRBJ2-1
v_gene: TRBV6-5
d_gene: NA
abundance: few
CDR3nt: TGTGCCAGCATCTCTTCCGGGGGCGCCAAGGACAATGAGCAGTTCTTC
CDR3aa: CASISSGGAKDNEQFF

j_gene: TRBJ2-1
v_gene: TRBV12-3/TRBV12-4
d_gene: NA
abundance: few
CDR3nt: TGTGCCAGCAGCCCAAGCAATGAGCAGTTCTTC
CDR3aa: CASSPSNEQFF

j_gene: TRBJ2-2
v_gene: TRBV10-3
d_gene: NA
abundance: NA
CDR3nt: NA
CDR3aa: CAISESEDGGHEQFFGELFF

j_gene: TRBJ2-7
v_gene: TRBV29-1
d_gene: TRBD2
abundance: NA
CDR3nt: TGCAGCGCTGCGGGACTAGCATCCGAGCAGTACTTC
CDR3aa: CSAAGLASEQYF

j_gene: TRBJ2-3
v_gene: TRBV6-1
d_gene: NA
abundance: NA
CDR3nt: TGTGCCAGCACAGGGACGTATAACACAGATACGCAGTATTTT
CDR3aa: CASTGTYNTDTQYF

j_gene: TRBJ2-4
v_gene: TRBV20-1
d_gene: NA
abundance: NA
CDR3nt: TGCAGTGCAGGGGACTCAGACCCTTTAAACATTCAGTACTTC
CDR3aa: CSAGDSDPLNIQYF

j_gene: TRBJ2-1
v_gene: TRBV7-2
d_gene: NA
abundance: NA
CDR3nt: TGTGCCAGCGGGACCTACAATGAGCAGTTCTTC
CDR3aa: CASGTYNEQFF

j_gene: TRBJ1-1
v_gene: TRBV7-9
d_gene: NA
abundance: once
CDR3nt: TGTGCCAGCAGCCCGACACCGAACACTGAAGCTTTCTTT
CDR3aa: CASSPTPNTEAFF

j_gene: TRBJ2-7
v_gene: TRBV12-3/TRBV12-4
d_gene: TRBD1
abundance: few
CDR3nt: TGTGCCAGCAGTTTCCCAGGACAGGTCTACGAGCAGTACTTC
CDR3aa: CASSFPGQVYEQYF

j_gene: TRBJ2-5
v_gene: TRBV20-1
d_gene: TRBD2
abundance: NA
CDR3nt: TGCAGTGCTAGGCGGGAGACCCAAGAGACCCAGTACTTC
CDR3aa: CSARRETQETQYF

j_gene: TRBJ2-1
v_gene: TRBV24-1
d_gene: TRBD2
abundance: NA
CDR3nt: TGTGCCACCAAAGGGACTAGCGGCTACAATGAGCGGTTCTTC
CDR3aa: CATKGTSGYNERFF

j_gene: TRBJ1-4
v_gene: TRBV20-1
d_gene: NA
abundance: NA
CDR3nt: TGCAGTGCTACCCGACAGAAGAATGACAAACTGTTTTTT
CDR3aa: CSATRQKNDKLFF

j_gene: TRBJ1-5
v_gene: TRBV20-1
d_gene: TRBD1
abundance: few
CDR3nt: TGCAGTGCTACTGGGACAGCTTATAGCAATCAGCCCCAGCATTTT
CDR3aa: CSATGTAYSNQPQHF

j_gene: TRBJ1-1
v_gene: TRBV4-1
d_gene: NA
abundance: few
CDR3nt: TGCGCCAGCAGCCAAGATCCAGGGGAAGGGAACACTGAAGCTTTCTTT
CDR3aa: CASSQDPGEGNTEAFF

j_gene: TRBJ2-5
v_gene: TRBV7-2
d_gene: NA
abundance: NA
CDR3nt: TGTGCCAGCAGCTTAGCAGGGTACACGCAAGAGACCCAGTACTTC
CDR3aa: CASSLAGYTQETQYF

j_gene: TRBJ2-7
v_gene: TRBV3-1
d_gene: NA
abundance: NA
CDR3nt: TGTGCCAGCAGCTACCGGGACAACACCTACGAGCAGTACTTC
CDR3aa: CASSYRDNTYEQYF

j_gene: TRBJ2-1
v_gene: TRBV12-3/TRBV12-4
d_gene: NA
abundance: NA
CDR3nt: TGTGCCAGCAGTTTAATCGGGGTGGAGCAGTTCTTC
CDR3aa: CASSLIGVEQFF

j_gene: TRBJ2-7
v_gene: TRBV20-1
d_gene: TRBD2
abundance: NA
CDR3nt: TGCAGTGCCGCGAATGGCGGGAGGGCAGAGTACGAGCAGTACTTC
CDR3aa: CSAANGGRAEYEQYF

j_gene: TRBJ2-1
v_gene: TRBV29-1
d_gene: TRBD2
abundance: few
CDR3nt: TGCAGCGTTGAAGAGGGACTAGCGGCCTCCTACAATGAGCAGTTCTTC
CDR3aa: CSVEEGLAASYNEQFF